This record covers a single T cell receptor (beta chain). Its antigen specificity is not known. Qualities for individual bases were not recorded, and no much larger clone is one base off. These data originate in a study of blood T cell repertoires in COVID-19 (dated by TCRdb to between 2020 and 2021). For the study in its entirety: Samples covering the acute and convalescent phases of COVID-19 were provided by collaborators in the United States, Italy and Spain. The material from the prospective study consisted of cDNA or gDNA derived from T cells, B-cell-depleted T cells, or PBMCs. Subjects who had been exposed to COVID-19, were actively infected with it, or had recovered from it provided the deeply sampled blood TCRbeta repertoires that made up the dataset. A freely available public database, intended as a resource for researchers studying the immune response to SARS-CoV-2, is where the repertoires were released. The samples were drawn from two sources: the first 160 participants of the ongoing ImmuneRACE study, and fewer than 1,500 subjects contributed by 6 global collaborators. The sample metadata nearly always contained a de-identified subject ID, COVID-19 status, age in years and sex. Where HLA class I and class II types were available, the types were taken from metadata supplied by the sample provider, not from assay-based typing. What the research found in general, with its limitations: The quantity of clinical and demographic metadata differed by source and by participant and was supplied without curation.

Samples from volunteer blood donors who had recovered from COVID-19 were contributed by a second Seattle source. Each collaborating institution followed its own protocols to collect whole blood in K2EDTA tubes. For TCRbeta analysis, collaborator samples were shipped as frozen whole blood, as isolated PBMCs, or as DNA extracted from either sample type. Via the germline V gene, CDR1 is SNHLY and CDR2 FYNNEI. V gives up 6 bases and J gives up 8 bases, and the segment between their germline ends measures 10 bases. The CDR3 runs 12 amino acids, cysteine and phenylalanine included. Left in the record is the CDR3 DNA by itself, 36 bases read in frame from the first base. TCRbeta CDR3 regions were amplified from genomic DNA using the immunoSEQ Assay, a bias-controlled multiplex PCR. On the authors' methods: Within the assay, amplification of reference gene primers was used to estimate how many nucleated cells each sample contained. Sequence reads were collapsed and filtered to measure the absolute abundance of every unique TCRbeta CDR3 rearrangement. For each sample, productive Simpson clonality was calculated as the square root of Simpson's diversity index over productive rearrangements. The table was pulled from immuneACCESS by TCRdb, which kept in-frame rearrangements only. Such tables lose some clones; where checked, under half of the loss comes from unresolved V genes, and the rest has no known cause. The V and J calls and clone size were taken over from that table, and D and trimming were inferred from the DNA. For this sample there are 250,000 to 350,000 clones; roughly 90% appear just once. The ten largest clones represent 0.85% to 1% of the sample.

This clonotype originated in a middle-aged woman who had recovered from COVID-19. The chain was built from TRBV2 and TRBJ1-4; confidence is insufficient to name the D gene. Sequenced material: peripheral blood. The sequenced DNA: TGTGCCAGCAGAGTACAAGAAGAAAAACTGTTTTTT. The encoded protein is CASRVQEEKLFF. Extended through the reference TRBV2 and TRBJ1-4 proteins, this CDR3 yields the full variable domain: EPEVTQTPSHQVTQMGQEVILRCVPISNHLYFYWYRQILGQKVEFLVSFYNNEISEKSEIFDDQFSVERPDGSNFTLKIRSTKLEDSAMYFCASRVQEEKLFFGSGTQLSVL.